This T cell receptor (beta chain) was sequenced during a study of T-cell memory formation after mild COVID-19. Study results and caveats: Cross-reactive memory apparently joined, as some responding clones appeared in pre-infection memory.

There are a few counts of this clonotype. Its antigen remains unknown. There are 15 residues in the CDR3. Deletions cut 1 base from V and 3 bases from J, with 12 bases between. CDR1 is LGHNA and CDR2 is YNFKEQ in the germline V gene. Barcoded TCR alpha and TCR beta cDNA libraries with UMIs came from 5'RACE using constant-segment primers. Via MiXCR, TCRdb re-called the 5' RACE reads, giving one row per CDR3 protein. This sample yields 540,000 or so distinct CDR3 sequences, of which roughly 22% are seen a single time; about 12% belongs to the top ten. Sequenced sample: PBMCs or a T cell subset sorted from them (not recorded which). The clonotype was recovered from an adult woman who had mild COVID-19 (a few samples of this study predate the infection). Cell type and time point are not known. The chain links TRBV4-2 to TRBJ1-2; D not resolved. CDR3 loop: CASSQGEGGYYGYTF. The CDR3 DNA is TGTGCCAGCAGCCAAGGGGAGGGAGGGTACTATGGCTACACCTTC.